Sequencing of this T cell receptor beta chain was carried out in a study of shared clonotypes between healthy human individuals. A CD45RA-negative memory subset and a CD45RA+ naive subset were separated from the CD4+ cells. Per the original data handling: Junction-only sequences produced by ImmunoSEQ had no quality scores, so filtering differed. Using immunoSEQ multiplex PCR, the repertoire was profiled, and TCRdb retains in-frame clones only, with some absent. V and J calls plus clone size are reproduced from that table; the DNA served to infer D and trimming. The table shows about 2.4 million clones, with 80% to 95% occurring only once. The sequenced sample consisted of naive CD4+ T cells from PBMCs. Subset given: CD45RA+ positively selected. The sequence derives from a man between 18 and 35 years old in good health. Some clones in this sample may be carry-over from other donors' samples.

The CDR3 protein is CASSSTTRTVDTQYF. For the CDR3, the DNA is TGCGCCAGCAGCTCGACCACCCGGACAGTGGATACGCAGTATTTT. The chain employs TRBV5-1 and TRBJ2-3; weak D call: TRBD1 (6 bases). The CDR3 consists of 15 residues. The V gene's germline CDR1 is SGHRS and CDR2 YFSETQ. Trimming pared 3 bases from V and 6 bases from J, leaving 17 bases between.